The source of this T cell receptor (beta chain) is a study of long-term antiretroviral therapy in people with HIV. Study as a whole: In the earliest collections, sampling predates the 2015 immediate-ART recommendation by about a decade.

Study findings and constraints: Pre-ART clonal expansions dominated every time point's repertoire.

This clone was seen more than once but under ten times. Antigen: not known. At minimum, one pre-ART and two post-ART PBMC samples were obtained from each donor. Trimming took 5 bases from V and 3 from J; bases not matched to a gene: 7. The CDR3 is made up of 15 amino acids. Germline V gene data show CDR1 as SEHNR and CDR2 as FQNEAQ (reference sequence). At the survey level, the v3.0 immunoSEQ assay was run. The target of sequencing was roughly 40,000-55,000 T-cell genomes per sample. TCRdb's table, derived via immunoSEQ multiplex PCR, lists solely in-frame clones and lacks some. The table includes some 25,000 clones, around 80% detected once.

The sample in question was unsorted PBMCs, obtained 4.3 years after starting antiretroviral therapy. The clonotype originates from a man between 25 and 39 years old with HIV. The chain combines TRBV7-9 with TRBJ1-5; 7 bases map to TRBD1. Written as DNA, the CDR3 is TGTGCCAGCAGCCATCCGGAGGGGGCCAATCAGCCCCAGCATTTT. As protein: CASSHPEGANQPQHF. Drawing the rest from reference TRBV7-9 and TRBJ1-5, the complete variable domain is DTGVSQNPRHKITKRGQNVTFRCDPISEHNRLYWYRQTLGQGPEFLTYFQNEAQLEKSRLLSDRFSAERPKGSFSTLEIQRTEQGDSAMYLCASSHPEGANQPQHFGDGTRLSIL.